A single sample is the source of the 13 T cell receptor beta chains below, sequenced in a study of OX40 agonist ivuxolimab in advanced cancers. Measured with immunoSEQ multiplex PCR; TCRdb has only the in-frame clones, and not every one. The table has approximately 40,000 clones, 70% to 90% seen once. The sequencing here drew on CD4+ or CD8+ T cells sorted from blood, taken in a trial of the OX40 agonist ivuxolimab. The receptors stem from an adult with an advanced solid tumor such as melanoma, head and neck, liver or kidney cancer.

The V call is TRBV27, the J call TRBJ1-1, with TRBD1 matching over 7 bases. The CDR3 sequence is 13 residues long. The germline V gene encodes CDR1 MNHEY and CDR2 SMNVEV (reference sequence). Trimming at V came to 2 bases and at J to 8 bases, leaving 5 bases not matched to a gene. The CDR3 sequence: CASSLAGTAEAFF. The CDR3 nucleotides are TGTGCCAGCAGTTTAGCGGGGACAGCGGAAGCTTTCTTT.

The chain employs TRBV4-1 and TRBJ1-1, with D unclear. V dropped 0 bases and J dropped 0 bases, with 11 bases sitting between them. Germline-derived CDR1 and CDR2 are MGHRA and YSYEKL. The CDR3 is 16 amino acids. CDR3: CASSQDGNVMNTEAFF. In nucleotides, the CDR3 is TGCGCCAGCAGCCAAGATGGAAACGTGATGAACACTGAAGCTTTCTTT.

The chain has TRBV29-1 and TRBJ1-1, with unresolved D. Between the trimmed V and J ends, which lost 0 bases and 5 bases, there was a span of 13 bases. CDR1 is SQVTM, CDR2 ANQGSEA, per germline. The CDR3 covers 14 residues. Written as DNA, the CDR3 is TGCAGCGTTGAAGAGGATTTCAGTTGGACTGAAGCTTTCTTT. Residues: CSVEEDFSWTEAFF.

This chain joins TRBV18 and TRBJ1-2; 8 bases align to TRBD1. Germline CDR1 reads KGHSH; CDR2 reads LQKENI. The V and J ends lost 2 bases and 4 bases, in that order; junction bases with no gene match: 9. There are 16 residues in the CDR3. The CDR3 reads CASSPGPQGDGYGYTF. DNA of the CDR3: TGTGCCAGCTCACCAGGGCCACAGGGGGACGGCTATGGCTACACCTTC.

The chain joins TRBV4-3 to TRBJ2-2, with D uncertain. The germline V gene has CDR1 LGHNA and CDR2 YSLEER. The CDR3 has 13 residues. Deletions cut 1 base from V and 6 bases from J, with 6 bases between. CDR3 sequence: CASSQAGAGELFF. The CDR3 nucleotides read TGCGCCAGCAGCCAAGCAGGCGCCGGGGAGCTGTTTTTT.

The chain uses TRBV7-6 and TRBJ1-1, with 10 bases that match TRBD1. CDR1 is SGHVS and CDR2 is FNYEAQ in the germline V gene. This CDR3 region has 15 residues. The V gene end was trimmed by 4 bases and the J gene end by 0 bases; junction bases not matched to a gene: 2. CDR3 sequence (DNA): TGTGCCAGCAGCTCGGGACAGGGGATGAACACTGAAGCTTTCTTT. Amino acid sequence: CASSSGQGMNTEAFF.

The V gene is TRBV13, the J gene TRBJ2-7; D is perhaps TRBD1 or TRBD2 (5 bases each). Germline values: CDR1 PRHDT, CDR2 FYEKMQ (reference sequence). The CDR3 is 12 residues long. Trimming left V 4 bases short and J 7 bases short, with 11 bases between. The CDR3 loop is CASSSGTEEQYF. The CDR3 DNA sequence: TGTGCCAGCAGCTCCGGGACGGAAGAGCAGTACTTC.

This clone was detected a few times. V gene TRBV7-9 combines with J gene TRBJ2-7; D is uncertain. The germline CDR1 and CDR2 sequences are SEHNR and FQNEAQ (reference sequence). The V gene lost 1 base and the J gene lost 2 bases, with 12 bases spanning the gap. The CDR3 runs to 15 residues. Written as DNA, the CDR3 is TGTGCCAGCAGCTTAGTCCCCCCGGCCCCCTACGAGCAGTACTTC. It encodes CASSLVPPAPYEQYF.

V usage is TRBV9 and J usage is TRBJ1-3; D gene unclear. Germline CDR1 reads SGDLS; CDR2 reads YYNGEE. The length of the CDR3 is 12 residues. V was cut by 1 base and J by 3 bases, with 2 bases left in between. DNA for the CDR3: TGTGCCAGCAGCGTAAGTGGAAACACCATATATTTT. As protein: CASSVSGNTIYF.

This clone was observed a handful of times. The chain links TRBV30 to TRBJ2-1; D uncertain. The CDR3 extends over 14 amino acids. Germline-derived CDR1 and CDR2 are GTSNPN and SVGIG (reference sequence). V lost 8 bases, J lost 1 base, and 15 bases lay in between. CDR3 sequence reads: CAGWAVGSYNEQFF. The CDR3 DNA follows: TGTGCCGGCTGGGCTGTGGGGTCCTACAATGAGCAGTTCTTC.

The chain employs TRBV19 and TRBJ2-7; a weak D match, TRBD1 (5 bases). The CDR3 has 13 residues. The V and J ends lost 6 bases and 2 bases respectively, with 11 bases between them. Per germline, CDR1 LNHDA and CDR2 SQIVND (reference sequence). The chain's CDR3 is CASSNQGTYEQYF. As DNA, the CDR3 is TGTGCCAGTAGCAATCAGGGAACCTACGAGCAGTACTTC.

The chain joins TRBV19 to TRBJ2-7; unclear D gene. V shed 1 base and J shed 8 bases, with 9 bases lying between them. This CDR3 region has 12 residues. Per germline, CDR1 LNHDA and CDR2 SQIVND (reference sequence). The CDR3 loop reads CASSIGAGQQYF. The CDR3 DNA is TGTGCCAGTAGTATAGGGGCTGGACAGCAGTACTTC. Filled out from reference TRBV19 and TRBJ2-7, the complete variable domain reads DGGITQSPKYLFRKEGQNVTLSCEQNLNHDAMYWYRQDPGQGLRLIYYSQIVNDFQKGDIAEGYSVSREKKESFPLTVTSAQKNPTAFYLCASSIGAGQQYFGPGTRLTVT.

This sequence joins TRBV6-1 and TRBJ2-4; D unresolved. This CDR3 contains 13 residues. The V gene's germline CDR1 is MNHNS and CDR2 SASEGT. V lost 2 bases and J 0 bases, leaving 2 bases between the germline ends. CDR3 in DNA: TGTGCCAGCAGTGAACTAGCCAAAAACATTCAGTACTTC. Its protein product is CASSELAKNIQYF.